The entry below gives a single T cell receptor beta chain sequence along with its context. The antigen remains undetermined. This sample is drawn from a study of shared clonotypes between healthy human individuals. Sequencing was at deep level. Sequencing was performed with immunoSEQ multiplex PCR; in TCRdb, only in-frame clones are kept and a portion is missing. Here the sample spans about a million clones, around four fifths being singletons. Study-wide results and caveats: Generally, naive subsets (rather than memory subsets) showed larger estimated richness. The study drew on few donors, limiting represented genetic and exposure-history diversity.

CDR1 MGHRA and CDR2 YSYEKL come from the germline V gene. The CDR3 is made up of 11 amino acids. The V gene lost 0 bases and the J gene lost 16 bases, with 7 bases spanning the gap. The material sequenced was memory CD4+ T cells sorted from blood. Regarding subset: CD45RA-negative fraction. The V call is TRBV4-1, the J call TRBJ1-6, with unresolved D. The sequence was obtained from a young man in good health. The chain's CDR3 is CASSQDRELHF. In DNA form, the CDR3 reads TGCGCCAGCAGCCAAGATAGGGAGCTCCACTTT.